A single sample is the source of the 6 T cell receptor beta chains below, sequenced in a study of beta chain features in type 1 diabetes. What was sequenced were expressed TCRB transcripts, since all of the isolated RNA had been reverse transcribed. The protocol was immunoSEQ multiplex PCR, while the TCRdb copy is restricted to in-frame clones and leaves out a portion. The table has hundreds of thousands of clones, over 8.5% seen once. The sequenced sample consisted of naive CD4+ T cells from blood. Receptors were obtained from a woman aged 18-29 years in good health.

This CDR3 reads CASTNTDTQYF. In nucleotides, the CDR3 is TGTGCCAGCACTAACACAGATACGCAGTATTTT. V and J are TRBV2 and TRBJ2-3; D uncertain. The germline CDR1 and CDR2 sequences are SNHLY and FYNNEI. The CDR3 spans 11 residues. Trimming cost V 7 bases and J 2 bases, with 4 bases left between them.

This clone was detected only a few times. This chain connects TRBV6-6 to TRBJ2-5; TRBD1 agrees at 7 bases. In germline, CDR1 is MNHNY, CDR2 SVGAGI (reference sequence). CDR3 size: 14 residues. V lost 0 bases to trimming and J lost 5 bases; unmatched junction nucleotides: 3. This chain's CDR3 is CASSYSEGAETQYF. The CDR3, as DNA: TGTGCCAGCAGTTACTCAGAGGGGGCCGAGACCCAGTACTTC.

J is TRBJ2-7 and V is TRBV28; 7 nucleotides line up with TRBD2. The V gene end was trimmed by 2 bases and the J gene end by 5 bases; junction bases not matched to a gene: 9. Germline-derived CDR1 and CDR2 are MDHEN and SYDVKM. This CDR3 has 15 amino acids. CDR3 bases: TGTGCCAGCAGTTTACTTGGGGAGGGAACCCACGAGCAGTACTTC. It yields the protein CASSLLGEGTHEQYF.

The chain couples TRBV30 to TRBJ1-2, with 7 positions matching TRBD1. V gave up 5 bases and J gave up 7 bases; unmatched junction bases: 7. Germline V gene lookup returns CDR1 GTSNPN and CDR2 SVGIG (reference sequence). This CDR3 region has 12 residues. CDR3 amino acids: CAWGTDPRGYTF. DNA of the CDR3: TGTGCCTGGGGGACAGACCCCCGTGGCTACACCTTC.

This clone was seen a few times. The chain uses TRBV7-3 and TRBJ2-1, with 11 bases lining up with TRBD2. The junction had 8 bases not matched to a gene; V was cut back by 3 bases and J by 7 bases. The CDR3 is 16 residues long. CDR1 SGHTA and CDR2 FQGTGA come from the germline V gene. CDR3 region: CASSFGSGGAGNEQFF. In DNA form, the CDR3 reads TGTGCCAGCAGCTTTGGTAGCGGGGGGGCGGGAAATGAGCAGTTCTTC.

The CDR3 DNA reads as TGTGCTAGTGGTTTAACCCGGGACAGGGGATACATTCAGTACTTC. This encodes CASGLTRDRGYIQYF. The gene calls are TRBV12-5 and TRBJ2-4, with 10 positions matching TRBD1. This CDR3 is built from 15 residues. V gave up 3 bases and J gave up 8 bases; unmatched junction bases: 7. From germline, CDR1 is LGHNT and CDR2 FRNRAP.